The clone carrying this T cell receptor (beta chain) appeared once. These data are taken from a study of shared T cell receptors in the human thymus. The ends lost 3 bases at V and 7 bases at J; junction bases unmatched: 16. CDR1 is LGHNA, CDR2 YSLEER, per germline. This CDR3 has 17 amino acids. The data were produced by immunoSEQ multiplex PCR, yet TCRdb's version contains in-frame clones alone and is incomplete. The table shows some 700,000 clones, with around 89% occurring only once. The data were also submitted as part of a second study, on human thymus T cells.

The V call is TRBV4-3, the J call TRBJ1-2, with TRBD1 matching over 8 bases. The TCR sequence derives from a boy younger than two with a congenital heart defect. Input material: thymocytes. The CDR3 is CASSHGVRGLLDPGYTF. The CDR3 DNA is TGCGCCAGCAGCCACGGTGTCAGGGGGCTTTTGGATCCTGGCTACACCTTC.